This passage covers 7 T cell receptor beta chains from one sample sequenced in a study of T cell responses to AZD1222 COVID-19 vaccine. Method: immunoSEQ multiplex PCR; TCRdb's copy keeps in-frame clones and lacks some. The sample has 100,000 or so clones, 89% seen once. This specimen consisted of peripheral blood, obtained 28 days after the second AZD1222 dose. These TCRs come from an adult who received the AZD1222 COVID-19 vaccine.

The chain carries TRBV10-1 and TRBJ2-1; 11 bases are shared with TRBD2. CDR3 length equals 16 residues. Trimming took 4 bases from V and 5 from J; bases not matched to a gene: 7. Germline lookup yields CDR1 WNHNN and CDR2 SYGVQD (reference sequence). The CDR3 sequence: CASSGGLAGLNNEQFF. The CDR3 nucleotides read TGCGCCAGCAGTGGTGGACTAGCGGGCCTAAACAATGAGCAGTTCTTC.

The genes are TRBV27 and TRBJ2-1, with D perhaps TRBD2 (6 bases). CDR1 and CDR2 from the germline V gene are MNHEY and SMNVEV (reference sequence). V was pared by 4 bases and J by 10 bases, with 20 bases between. The CDR3 runs to 15 residues. The CDR3 here is CASSSRDSGLREQFF. The CDR3 region has the DNA TGTGCCAGCAGTTCCCGGGACTCGGGCCTACGGGAGCAGTTCTTC.

The chain employs TRBV29-1 and TRBJ1-5, with TRBD1 as a possible D gene (5 bases). V lost 5 bases to trimming and J lost 1 base, with 9 bases between them. CDR3 length: 13 amino acids. Germline V gene data show CDR1 as SQVTM and CDR2 as ANQGSEA. In nucleotides, the CDR3 is TGCAGCGTTCGCCAGGGCAGCAATCAGCCCCAGCATTTT. Amino acid sequence: CSVRQGSNQPQHF.

About this clone: Other nucleotide sequences from this sample produce the same CDR3. The rearrangement joins TRBV28 to TRBJ2-3; no firm D call. V was trimmed by 5 bases and J by 3 bases, leaving 9 bases between them. The CDR3 is 13 amino acids. Per germline, CDR1 MDHEN and CDR2 SYDVKM. The CDR3 region has the DNA TGTGCCAGCAGTCCCCCCCCTACAGATACGCAGTATTTT. It codes for CASSPPPTDTQYF.

This clone was counted a few times. In nucleotides, the CDR3 is TGTGCCAGCAGCTTATCCAGGAACACTGAAGCTTTCTTT. It translates to CASSLSRNTEAFF. The rearrangement links TRBV5-4 to TRBJ1-1; no reliable D call. The V end was cut by 2 bases, the J end by 1 base, with 6 bases between. The length of the CDR3 is 13 residues. Germline-derived CDR1 and CDR2 are SGHNT and YYREEE (reference sequence).

The chain uses TRBV9 and TRBJ2-5; 11 positions agree with TRBD2. CDR3 length: 15 residues. Germline V gene sequence: CDR1 SGDLS, CDR2 YYNGEE. V shed 4 bases, J shed 2 bases, and the junction held 4 bases outside the gene matches. The CDR3 protein is CASSRGLAVQETQYF. The CDR3, as DNA: TGTGCCAGCAGCAGGGGACTAGCGGTTCAAGAGACCCAGTACTTC.

V is TRBV9 and J is TRBJ2-3; TRBD2 aligns across 11 bases. The CDR3 runs to 16 residues. V was pared by 3 bases and J by 2 bases, with 5 bases of the junction left unmatched. Per germline, CDR1 SGDLS and CDR2 YYNGEE. CDR3: CASSAGGLAATDTQYF. In nucleotides, the CDR3 is TGTGCCAGCAGCGCGGGGGGACTAGCGGCCACAGATACGCAGTATTTT. Using reference TRBV9 and TRBJ2-3 for the parts outside the CDR3, the full variable domain is DSGVTQTPKHLITATGQRVTLRCSPRSGDLSVYWYQQSLDQGLQFLIQYYNGEERAKGNILERFSAQQFPDLHSELNLSSLELGDSALYFCASSAGGLAATDTQYFGPGTRLTVL.